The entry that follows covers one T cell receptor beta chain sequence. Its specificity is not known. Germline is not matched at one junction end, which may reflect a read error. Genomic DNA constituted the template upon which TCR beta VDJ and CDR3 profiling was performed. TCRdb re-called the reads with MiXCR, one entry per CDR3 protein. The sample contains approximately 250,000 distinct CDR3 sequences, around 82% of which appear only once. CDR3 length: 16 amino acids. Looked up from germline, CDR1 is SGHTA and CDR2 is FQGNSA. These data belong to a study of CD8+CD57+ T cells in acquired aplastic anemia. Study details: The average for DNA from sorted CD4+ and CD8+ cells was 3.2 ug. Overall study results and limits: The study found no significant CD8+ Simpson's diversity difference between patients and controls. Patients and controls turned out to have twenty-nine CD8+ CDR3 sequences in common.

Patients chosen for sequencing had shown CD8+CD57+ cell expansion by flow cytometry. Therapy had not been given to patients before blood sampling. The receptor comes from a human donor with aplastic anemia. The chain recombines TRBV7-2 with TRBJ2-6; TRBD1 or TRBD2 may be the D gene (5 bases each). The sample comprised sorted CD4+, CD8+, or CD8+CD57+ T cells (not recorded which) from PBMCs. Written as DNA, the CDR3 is TGTGCCAGCAGCTTAGCGGGTAGCTACGGGGCCCACGATTTGGCTTTC. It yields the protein CASSLAGSYGAHDLAF.